Listed here are 9 T cell receptor beta chains from one sample, sequenced in a study of CD8 T cells in Susac syndrome. When the RNA was reverse transcribed, random hexamers were used with an input of roughly 0.5 to 1 ug. TCRdb reprocessed the immunoSEQ multiplex PCR reads with MiXCR, giving one entry per CDR3 protein. This sample has over 150,000 distinct CDR3 sequences, with about 93% found just once. Sequencing was done on a sample of CD4+ T cells from PBMCs. All receptors derive from a human donor with Susac syndrome.

This sequence joins TRBV9 and TRBJ2-3, with D perhaps given as TRBD1 or TRBD2 (5 bases each). This CDR3 contains 15 residues. Germline V lookup: CDR1 SGDLS, CDR2 YYNGEE. The V and J ends lost 0 bases and 3 bases respectively, with 11 bases between them. This CDR3 reads CASSVGGFGTDTQYF. The CDR3 DNA reads as TGTGCCAGCAGCGTAGGGGGGTTTGGGACAGATACGCAGTATTTT.

This chain joins TRBV3-1 and TRBJ2-4; 12 bases line up with TRBD2. The V segment lost 3 bases and the J segment 10 bases; nucleotides outside the gene matches: 7. The CDR3 runs 15 residues. Germline-derived CDR1 and CDR2 are LGHDT and YNNKEL (reference sequence). The CDR3 reads CASSQATSGGKIQYF. CDR3 in DNA: TGTGCCAGCAGCCAGGCGACTAGCGGGGGCAAAATTCAGTACTTC.

The rearrangement joins TRBV5-6 to TRBJ1-1, with a weak D call TRBD1 (6 bases). The CDR3 is made up of 16 amino acids. V was pared by 0 bases and J by 5 bases, with 17 bases between. Per the germline V gene, CDR1 is SGHDT and CDR2 is YYEEEE. The CDR3 is CASSLASEQGRTEAFF. The CDR3 nucleotides are TGTGCCAGCAGCTTGGCCAGTGAACAGGGAAGGACTGAAGCTTTCTTT.

V gene TRBV20-1 combines with J gene TRBJ2-1; no clear D gene. In germline, CDR1 is DFQATT, CDR2 SNEGSKA (reference sequence). The CDR3 length is 12 residues. V was shortened by 2 bases and J by 1 base, with 3 bases between the two germline ends. The CDR3 loop reads CSARQSYNEQFF. DNA of the CDR3: TGCAGTGCTAGACAGTCCTACAATGAGCAGTTCTTC.

The chain recombines TRBV30 with TRBJ1-4; tentatively, D is TRBD1 (5 bases). The length of the CDR3 is 15 residues. The ends were cut back, 0 bases at V and 1 base at J, with 9 bases in the middle. CDR1 GTSNPN and CDR2 SVGIG come from the germline V gene (reference sequence). CDR3 in DNA: TGTGCCTGGAGTGTATCCCAGGGAACTAATGAAAAACTGTTTTTT. It specifies CAWSVSQGTNEKLFF. The variable domain in full, completed from reference TRBV30 and TRBJ1-4, reads SQTIHQWPATLVQPVGSPLSLECTVEGTSNPNLYWYRQAAGRGLQLLFYSVGIGQISSEVPQNLSASRPQDRQFILSSKKLLLSDSGFYLCAWSVSQGTNEKLFFGSGTQLSVL.

Written as DNA, the CDR3 is TGTGCCAGCAGCTTCCCTAACACCGGGGAGCTGTTTTTT. The encoded protein is CASSFPNTGELFF. The chain combines TRBV9 with TRBJ2-2; D is uncertain. Per germline, CDR1 SGDLS and CDR2 YYNGEE. The CDR3 has 13 amino acids. Trimming removed 4 bases from V and 2 bases from J, with 6 bases in between.

This chain links TRBV6-2 or TRBV6-3 with TRBJ2-7, with TRBD1 identical over 11 bases. The ends lost 2 bases at V and 2 bases at J; junction bases unmatched: 2. CDR3 length: 15 residues. Germline loops: CDR1 MNHEY, CDR2 SVGEGT. DNA of the CDR3: TGTGCCAGCAGTTACCCGGGACAGGGGGCCTACGAGCAGTACTTC. Residues: CASSYPGQGAYEQYF.

This clonotype was observed once. The chain uses TRBV15 and TRBJ1-1, with 8 bases fitting TRBD1. V was pared by 3 bases and J by 1 base, with 1 base of the junction left unmatched. The germline V gene has CDR1 LNHNV and CDR2 YYDKDF (reference sequence). The CDR3 length is 14 residues. The CDR3 spells CATSSDRGNTEAFF. For the CDR3, the DNA is TGTGCCACCAGCAGTGACAGGGGGAACACTGAAGCTTTCTTT.

The V call is TRBV29-1, the J call TRBJ1-1; 7 bases align to TRBD1. The CDR3 length is 13 residues. Per germline, CDR1 SQVTM and CDR2 ANQGSEA. V gave up 4 bases and J gave up 1 base; unmatched junction bases: 3. The CDR3 spells CSVVNRGNTEAFF. The CDR3, as DNA: TGCAGCGTTGTGAACAGGGGGAACACTGAAGCTTTCTTT.